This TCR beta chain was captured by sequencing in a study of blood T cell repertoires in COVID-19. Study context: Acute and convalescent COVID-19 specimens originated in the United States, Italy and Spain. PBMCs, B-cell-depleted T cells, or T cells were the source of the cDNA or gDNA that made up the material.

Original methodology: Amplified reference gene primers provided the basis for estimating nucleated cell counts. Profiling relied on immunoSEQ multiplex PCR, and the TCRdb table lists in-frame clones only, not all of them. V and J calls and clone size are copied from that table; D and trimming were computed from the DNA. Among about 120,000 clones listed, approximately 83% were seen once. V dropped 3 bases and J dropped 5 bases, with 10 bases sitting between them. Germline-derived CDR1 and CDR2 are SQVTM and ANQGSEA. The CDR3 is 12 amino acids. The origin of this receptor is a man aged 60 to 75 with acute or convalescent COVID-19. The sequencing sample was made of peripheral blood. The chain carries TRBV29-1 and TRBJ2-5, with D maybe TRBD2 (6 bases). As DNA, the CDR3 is TGCAGCGTTGACACCGCGGGGGAGACCCAGTACTTC. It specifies CSVDTAGETQYF.